This TCR beta chain was recorded in a study of tumor and adjacent non-tumor tissue in lung cancer. Study-level results: Significantly higher TCR diversity was found in tumor than normal lung.

The template was RNA from unsorted bulk tissue. Donors were chemotherapy-naive, newly diagnosed lung cancer surgical patients in China, August–late 2014. TCRbeta libraries were built with three rounds of nested PCR, modified from ARM-PCR. TCRdb fed the multiplex PCR reads into MiXCR, producing one record per CDR3 protein. Among tens of thousands of distinct CDR3 sequences listed, under 85% were seen once. Deletions cut 10 bases from V and 8 bases from J, with 14 bases between. Germline loops: CDR1 MGHDK, CDR2 SYGVNS. The CDR3 is 11 residues long. About this clonotype itself: No antigen is known for it.

The sequence was collected from a woman aged 45-59 years with non-small cell lung cancer. The sample comprised lung tumor tissue. This chain uses TRBV25-1 with TRBJ1-2; D perhaps matches TRBD1 (6 bases). CDR3 in DNA: TGTGCCAACCGGTTTGGGGGCGGCTACACCTTC. The encoded protein is CANRFGGGYTF.